Listed below are T cell receptor beta chains from one sample, sequenced in a study of T cell repertoires in cytomegalovirus infection. TCRdb re-derived calls from the reads in MiXCR, one entry per CDR3 protein. This table holds around 260,000 distinct CDR3 sequences, roughly a quarter found once. The source material was PBMCs. Source of these receptors: a human donor in good health (CMV status not recorded). Some clones in this sample may be carry-over from other donors' samples. CDR3s include the opening cysteine and the closing phenylalanine or tryptophan. Fields, in order: V gene, D gene, clone size, J gene, CDR3 protein. D genes are given only for firm matches. A clone size is listed for some rows: how often the clone was seen (once, few, many), or a class if it is expanded.

v_call: TRBV11-2
d_call: -
clone_size: many
j_call: TRBJ2-7
cdr3_aa: CASSPTRQPGPTYEQYF

v_call: TRBV7-2
d_call: -
clone_size: many
j_call: TRBJ2-7
cdr3_aa: CASSSTGPYSYEQYF

v_call: TRBV6-8
d_call: -
clone_size: -
j_call: TRBJ1-6
cdr3_aa: CASRQGNSPLHF

v_call: TRBV10-2
d_call: -
clone_size: -
j_call: TRBJ1-2
cdr3_aa: CASRDSRNYGYTF

v_call: TRBV6-2/TRBV6-3
d_call: -
clone_size: few
j_call: TRBJ2-1
cdr3_aa: CASSRPGLLSNEQFF

v_call: TRBV7-2
d_call: -
clone_size: many
j_call: TRBJ2-6
cdr3_aa: CASSVDESGANVLTF

v_call: TRBV7-2
d_call: -
clone_size: many
j_call: TRBJ2-3
cdr3_aa: CASSLKPRGDTQYF

v_call: TRBV19
d_call: TRBD2
clone_size: few
j_call: TRBJ2-1
cdr3_aa: CASSTTAQRGDNEQFF

v_call: TRBV25-1
d_call: -
clone_size: many
j_call: TRBJ2-1
cdr3_aa: CASSPIIDEQFF

v_call: TRBV27
d_call: -
clone_size: few
j_call: TRBJ1-5
cdr3_aa: CASSLVRGYNQPQHF

v_call: TRBV28
d_call: -
clone_size: -
j_call: TRBJ1-3
cdr3_aa: CASLTGSGNTIYF